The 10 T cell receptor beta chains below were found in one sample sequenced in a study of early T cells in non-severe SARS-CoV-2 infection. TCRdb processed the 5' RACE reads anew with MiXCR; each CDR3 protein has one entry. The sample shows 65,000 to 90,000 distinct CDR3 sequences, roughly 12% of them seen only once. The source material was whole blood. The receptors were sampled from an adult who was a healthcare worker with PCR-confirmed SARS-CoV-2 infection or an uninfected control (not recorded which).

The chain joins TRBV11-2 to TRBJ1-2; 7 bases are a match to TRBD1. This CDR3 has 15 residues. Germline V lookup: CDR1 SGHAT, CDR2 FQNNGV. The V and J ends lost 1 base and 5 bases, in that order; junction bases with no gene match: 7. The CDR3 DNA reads TGTGCCAGCAGCTTAGGGGAAGACAGGGCGTATGGCTACACCTTC. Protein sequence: CASSLGEDRAYGYTF.

CDR3 in DNA: TGCGCCAGCAGTCCCCTACCTCGGTATGGGGGCTCCTACAATGAGCAGTTCTTC. It encodes CASSPLPRYGGSYNEQFF. V gene TRBV5-1 combines with J gene TRBJ2-1; D is possibly TRBD1 or TRBD2 (5 bases each). Germline V CDR1 and CDR2: SGHRS, YFSETQ. The CDR3 has 18 amino acids. Trimming removed 5 bases from V and 0 bases from J, with 21 bases in between. The whole variable domain, filled in from reference TRBV5-1 and TRBJ2-1, reads KAGVTQTPRYLIKTRGQQVTLSCSPISGHRSVSWYQQTPGQGLQFLFEYFSETQRNKGNFPGRFSGRQFSNSRSEMNVSTLELGDSALYLCASSPLPRYGGSYNEQFFGPGTRLTVL.

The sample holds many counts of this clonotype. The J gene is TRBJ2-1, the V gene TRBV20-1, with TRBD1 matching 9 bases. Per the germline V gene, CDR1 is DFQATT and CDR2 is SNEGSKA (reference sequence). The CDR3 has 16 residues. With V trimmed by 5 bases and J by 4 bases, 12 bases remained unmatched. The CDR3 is CSAEPIRDRAYNEQFF. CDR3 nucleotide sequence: TGCAGTGCTGAACCGATCCGGGACAGGGCTTACAATGAGCAGTTCTTC.

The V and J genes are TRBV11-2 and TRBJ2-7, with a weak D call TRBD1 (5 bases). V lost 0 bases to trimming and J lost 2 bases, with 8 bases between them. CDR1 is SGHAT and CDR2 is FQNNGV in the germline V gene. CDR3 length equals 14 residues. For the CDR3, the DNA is TGTGCCAGCAGCTTAGATCAGGGTACCTACGAGCAGTACTTC. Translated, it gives CASSLDQGTYEQYF.

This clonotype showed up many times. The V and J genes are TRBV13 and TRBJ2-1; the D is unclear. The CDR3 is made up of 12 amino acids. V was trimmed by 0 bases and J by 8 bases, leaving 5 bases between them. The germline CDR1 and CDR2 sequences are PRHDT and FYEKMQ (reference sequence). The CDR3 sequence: CASSLGPYEQFF. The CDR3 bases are TGTGCCAGCAGCTTAGGCCCCTATGAGCAGTTCTTC.

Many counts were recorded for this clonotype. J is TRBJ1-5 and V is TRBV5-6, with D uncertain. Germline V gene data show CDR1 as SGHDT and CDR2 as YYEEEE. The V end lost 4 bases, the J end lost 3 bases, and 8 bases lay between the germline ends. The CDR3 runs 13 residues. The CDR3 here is CASSPSPNQPQHF. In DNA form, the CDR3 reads TGTGCCAGCAGCCCGAGCCCCAATCAGCCCCAGCATTTT.

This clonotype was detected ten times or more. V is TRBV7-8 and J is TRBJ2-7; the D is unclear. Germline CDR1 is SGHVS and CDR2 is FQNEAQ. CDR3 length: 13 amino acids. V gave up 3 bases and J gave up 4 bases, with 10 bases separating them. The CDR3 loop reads CASSFVIGYEQYF. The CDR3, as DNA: TGTGCCAGCAGCTTCGTCATCGGGTACGAGCAGTACTTC.

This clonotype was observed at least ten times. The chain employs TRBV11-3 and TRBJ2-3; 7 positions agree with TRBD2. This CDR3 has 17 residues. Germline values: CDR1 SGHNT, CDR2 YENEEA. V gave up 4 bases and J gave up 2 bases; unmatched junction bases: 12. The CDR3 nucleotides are TGTGCCAGCAGCTCCTCGATGGCTAGCGGCCTCACAGATACGCAGTATTTT. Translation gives CASSSSMASGLTDTQYF.

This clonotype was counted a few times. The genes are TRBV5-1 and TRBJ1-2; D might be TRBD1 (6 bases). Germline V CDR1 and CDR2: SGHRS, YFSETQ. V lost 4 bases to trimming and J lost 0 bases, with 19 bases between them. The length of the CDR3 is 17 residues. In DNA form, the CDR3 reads TGCGCCAGCAGCCCCCGGACCCGACAGGATTCTAACTATGGCTACACCTTC. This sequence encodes CASSPRTRQDSNYGYTF.

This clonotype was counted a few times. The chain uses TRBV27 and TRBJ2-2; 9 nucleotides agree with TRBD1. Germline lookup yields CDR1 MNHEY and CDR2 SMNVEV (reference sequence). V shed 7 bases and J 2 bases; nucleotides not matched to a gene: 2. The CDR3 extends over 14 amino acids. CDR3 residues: CASTTGGNTGELFF. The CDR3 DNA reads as TGTGCCAGCACTACAGGGGGCAACACCGGGGAGCTGTTTTTT.